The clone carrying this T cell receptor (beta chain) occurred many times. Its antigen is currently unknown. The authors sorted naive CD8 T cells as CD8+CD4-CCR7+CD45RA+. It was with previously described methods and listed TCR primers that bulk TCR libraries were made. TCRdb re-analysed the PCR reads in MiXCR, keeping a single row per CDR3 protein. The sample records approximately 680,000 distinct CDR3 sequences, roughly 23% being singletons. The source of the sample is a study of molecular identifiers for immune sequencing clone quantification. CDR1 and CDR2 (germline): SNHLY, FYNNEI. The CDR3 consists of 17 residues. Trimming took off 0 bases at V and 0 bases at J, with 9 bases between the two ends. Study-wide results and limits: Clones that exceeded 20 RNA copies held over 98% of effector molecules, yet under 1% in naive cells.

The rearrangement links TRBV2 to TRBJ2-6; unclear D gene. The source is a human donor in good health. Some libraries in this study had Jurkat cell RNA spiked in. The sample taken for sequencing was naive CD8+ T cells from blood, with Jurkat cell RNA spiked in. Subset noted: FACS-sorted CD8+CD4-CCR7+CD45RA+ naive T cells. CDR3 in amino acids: CASSEAEAYSGANVLTF. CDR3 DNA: TGTGCCAGCAGTGAAGCCGAGGCGTACTCTGGGGCCAACGTCCTGACTTTC.